This TCR beta chain was captured by sequencing in a study of cytomegalovirus exposure and HLA in healthy donors. Background on the study: Genotyping showed around 81% of 300 to 450 donors falling in the Caucasian-associated ancestry cluster.

PCR employed 60 Vbeta and 13 Jbeta primers. Produced via immunoSEQ multiplex PCR; TCRdb's table is partial and in-frame only. The table has some 180,000 clones, around 90% seen once; the top ten hold 0.9% to 1.2%. This clone was found once. The sample consisted of PBMCs. This sequence originates from a boy aged 2 to 9 in good health and CMV-seronegative.

CDR3 region: CASTPSSASSYEQYF. In nucleotides, the CDR3 is TGTGCCAGCACCCCATCCAGCGCCAGCTCCTACGAGCAGTACTTC. This chain links TRBV27 with TRBJ2-7; D not resolved. Germline V lookup: CDR1 MNHEY, CDR2 SMNVEV (reference sequence). Trimming took 7 bases from V and 0 from J, leaving 16 bases between them. This CDR3 comprises 15 residues.